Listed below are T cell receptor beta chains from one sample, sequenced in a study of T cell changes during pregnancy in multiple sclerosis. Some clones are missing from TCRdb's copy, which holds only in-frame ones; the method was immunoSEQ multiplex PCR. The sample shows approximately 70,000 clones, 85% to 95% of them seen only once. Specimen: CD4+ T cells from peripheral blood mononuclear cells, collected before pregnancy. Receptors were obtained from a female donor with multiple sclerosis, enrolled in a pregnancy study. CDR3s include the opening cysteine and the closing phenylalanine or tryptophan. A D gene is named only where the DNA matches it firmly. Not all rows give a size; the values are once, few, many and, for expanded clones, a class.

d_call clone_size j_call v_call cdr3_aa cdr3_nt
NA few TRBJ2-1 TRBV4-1 CASSQTDIPAIDEQFF TGCGCCAGCAGCCAAACAGACATTCCTGCTATAGATGAGCAGTTCTTC
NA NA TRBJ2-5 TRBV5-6 CASTLGLEETQYF TGTGCCAGCACCCTTGGGCTGGAAGAGACCCAGTACTTC
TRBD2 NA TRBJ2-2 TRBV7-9 CASNPGGAKNTGELFF TGTGCCAGCAACCCGGGAGGGGCCAAGAACACCGGGGAGCTGTTTTTT
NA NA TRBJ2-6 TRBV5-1 CASTLGLSGANVLTF TGCGCCAGCACCCTTGGGCTATCTGGGGCCAACGTCCTGACTTTC
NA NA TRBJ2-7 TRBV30 CAWSVGGTVGEQYF TGTGCCTGGAGTGTAGGAGGTACCGTGGGCGAGCAGTACTTC
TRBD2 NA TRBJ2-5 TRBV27 CASSLFRGDGQYF TGTGCCAGCAGTTTATTCCGGGGGGATGGCCAGTACTTC
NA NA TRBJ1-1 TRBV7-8 CASSLYEGVNTEAFF TGTGCCAGCAGCTTATATGAGGGGGTGAACACTGAAGCTTTCTTT
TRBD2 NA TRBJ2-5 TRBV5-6 CASSLKGKTSGSLETQYF TGTGCCAGCAGCTTAAAGGGGAAGACTAGCGGGAGTTTGGAGACCCAGTACTTC
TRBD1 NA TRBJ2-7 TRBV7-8 CASSSGQVLYEQYF TGTGCCAGCAGCTCGGGACAGGTCCTCTACGAGCAGTACTTC
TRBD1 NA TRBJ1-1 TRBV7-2 CASSSDRDTEAFF TGTGCCAGCAGCTCGGACAGGGACACTGAAGCTTTCTTT
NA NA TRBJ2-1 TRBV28 CAGIQEPVGYNEQFF TGTGCCGGCATCCAAGAGCCCGTCGGCTACAATGAGCAGTTCTTC
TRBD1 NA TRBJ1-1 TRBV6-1 CAVVTGQGSLTEAFF TGTGCCGTAGTTACGGGACAGGGTTCGTTGACTGAAGCTTTCTTT
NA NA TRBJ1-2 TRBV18 CASSPSRDYGYTF TGTGCCAGCTCACCTTCCAGGGACTATGGCTACACCTTC
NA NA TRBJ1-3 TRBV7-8 CASSLRDTTGPSGNTIYF TGTGCCAGCAGCTTACGGGACACAACCGGACCCTCTGGAAACACCATATATTTT
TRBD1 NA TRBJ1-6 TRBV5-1 CASRDRDNSPLHF TGCGCCAGCCGGGACAGGGACAATTCACCCCTCCACTTT
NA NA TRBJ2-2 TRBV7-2 CASSLQLADTGELFF TGTGCCAGCAGCTTACAACTAGCAGACACCGGGGAGCTGTTTTTT
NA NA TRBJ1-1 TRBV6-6 CASNRRVQEKNTEAFF TGTGCCAGCAATAGAAGAGTACAGGAAAAAAACACTGAAGCTTTCTTT
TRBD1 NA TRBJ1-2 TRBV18 CASSPTRSNTGEGGYTF TGTGCCAGCTCACCCACAAGAAGTAACACAGGGGAAGGGGGCTACACCTTC
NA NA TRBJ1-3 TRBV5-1 CASSLGTAGNTIYF TGCGCCAGCAGCTTGGGGACAGCTGGAAACACCATATATTTT
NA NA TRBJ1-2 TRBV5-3 CARKGGREINYGYTF TGTGCCAGAAAAGGGGGACGGGAAATTAACTATGGCTACACCTTC
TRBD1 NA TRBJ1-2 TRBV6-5 CASSRGQEYGYTF TGTGCCAGCAGCCGAGGACAGGAGTATGGCTACACCTTC
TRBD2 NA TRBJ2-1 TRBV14 CASSPGTSGGQGDEQFF TGTGCCAGCAGCCCTGGGACTAGCGGGGGGCAGGGGGATGAGCAGTTCTTC